This TCR beta chain was found in a study of blood T cell repertoires in COVID-19. The overall study: Samples taken during acute and convalescent COVID-19 were collected in the United States, Italy and Spain.

Per the original data handling: The authors estimated nucleated cell counts from reference gene primer amplification. Here immunoSEQ multiplex PCR was the method, and the copy in TCRdb shows in-frame clones only, minus some. Clone size and the V and J calls come from that table; the DNA yielded D and trimming. The repertoire holds 180,000 or so clones, with 85% to 90% as singletons. The participants were between about 18 and 90 years old and came from under 25 US areas. The sequenced sample consisted of PBMCs or T cells enriched from blood (not recorded which). The sequence was collected from a middle-aged woman with acute COVID-19.

The CDR3 bases are TGTGCCACCAGTGATTTCGGTCGGGACTGGGACAGGAGTTTCTATGGCTACACCTTC. Its protein is CATSDFGRDWDRSFYGYTF. The chain employs TRBV24-1 and TRBJ1-2, with TRBD1 identical over 8 bases. CDR1 and CDR2 (germline): KGHDR, SFDVKD. Trimming cost V 1 base and J 4 bases; bases outside gene matches: 16. This CDR3 is 19 amino acids long.